Presented here are 9 T cell receptor beta chains from one specimen sequenced in a study of CD8+CD57+ T cells in acquired aplastic anemia. Genomic DNA was employed as the template in profiling TCR beta VDJ and CDR3. Each CDR3 protein gets one entry after TCRdb re-called the reads with MiXCR. The table shows some 410,000 distinct CDR3 sequences, with about two thirds occurring only once. The sample consisted of sorted CD4+, CD8+, or CD8+CD57+ T cells (not recorded which) from PBMCs. These receptor sequences come from a human donor in good health, serving as a control.

This clonotype was recorded at least ten times. The chain links TRBV30 to TRBJ2-1; D not resolved. From germline, CDR1 is GTSNPN and CDR2 SVGIG (reference sequence). With 0 bases removed from V and 3 bases from J, the gap between germline ends came to 6 bases. The CDR3 length is 13 residues. The CDR3 loop reads CAWSVELYNEQFF. CDR3 coding DNA: TGTGCCTGGAGTGTCGAACTCTACAATGAGCAGTTCTTC.

The sample holds many counts of this clonotype. The chain couples TRBV3-1 to TRBJ1-2, with D possibly TRBD1 on 5 matching bases. Per the germline V gene, CDR1 is LGHDT and CDR2 is YNNKEL (reference sequence). The CDR3 spans 13 residues. The V end lost 0 bases, the J end lost 8 bases, and 10 bases lay between the germline ends. CDR3 region: CASSQDDQGGYTF. The CDR3, as DNA: TGTGCCAGCAGCCAAGATGACCAGGGCGGCTACACCTTC.

The rearrangement uses TRBV12-3 or TRBV12-4 and TRBJ2-3; D gene ambiguous. Trimming left V 6 bases short and J 0 bases short, with 10 bases between. The CDR3 covers 14 residues. The CDR3, as DNA: TGTGCCAGCAGGTCTGACGCTAGCACAGATACGCAGTATTTT. It translates to CASRSDASTDTQYF.

This clonotype appeared once. At one boundary the junction diverges from the germline segment, which might be a read error. The CDR3 region is CASSLDVAEDYTF. DNA of the CDR3: TGTGCCAGCAGCTTAGACGTAGCCGAGGACTACACCTTT. V gene TRBV7-3 combines with J gene TRBJ1-2; no clear D gene. This CDR3 comprises 13 residues. Germline CDR1 is SGHTA and CDR2 is FQGTGA.

V and J are TRBV5-4 and TRBJ2-3; tentatively, D is TRBD2 (7 bases). The CDR3 runs 16 residues. CDR1 and CDR2 (germline): SGHNT, YYREEE (reference sequence). The ends were cut back, 2 bases at V and 2 bases at J, with 15 bases in the middle. The CDR3 spells CASSLGGRGDTDTQYF. As DNA, the CDR3 is TGTGCCAGCAGCTTAGGGGGGAGGGGGGACACAGATACGCAGTATTTT.

J is TRBJ1-3 and V is TRBV7-2, with unresolved D. Germline V CDR1 and CDR2: SGHTA, FQGNSA. Trimming took off 0 bases at V and 16 bases at J, with 22 bases between the two ends. This CDR3 is 15 amino acids long. CDR3 sequence (DNA): TGTGCCAGCAGCTTAGCAGGGTCCACTGAAGCTTTCTTTTATTTT. Translating gives CASSLAGSTEAFFYF.

Details on this clonotype: The limits of the CDR3 on the DNA are not certain, so only TCRdb's listed CDR3 is given. The rearrangement joins TRBV2 to TRBJ2-5; the DNA was not compared with TRBD2, the D call given in the table. The CDR3 sequence runs 17 residues, both termini included. Germline lookup yields CDR1 SNHLY and CDR2 FYNNEI. The CDR3 region is CASSEGWTSYGYTFGSF.

V is TRBV12-3 or TRBV12-4 and J is TRBJ1-1, with D perhaps matching TRBD1 (6 bases). This CDR3 has 14 amino acids. Trimming left V 5 bases short and J 10 bases short, with 20 bases between. In nucleotides, the CDR3 is TGTGCCAGCAGTCTAGGACAGCCCCCTGTGGGAGCTTTCTTT. Amino acids: CASSLGQPPVGAFF.

This clonotype was counted only a few times. Since a much larger clone is just one base distant, this may be a read error. The rearrangement joins TRBV24-1 to TRBJ2-7, with D possibly called TRBD1 or TRBD2 (5 bases each). There are 15 residues in the CDR3. Germline CDR1 and CDR2: KGHDR and SFDVKD. The CDR3 here is CASSDSPGPQYEQYF. Here the CDR3 DNA reads TGTGCCAGCAGTGACAGCCCGGGACCCCAATACGAGCAGTACTTC.